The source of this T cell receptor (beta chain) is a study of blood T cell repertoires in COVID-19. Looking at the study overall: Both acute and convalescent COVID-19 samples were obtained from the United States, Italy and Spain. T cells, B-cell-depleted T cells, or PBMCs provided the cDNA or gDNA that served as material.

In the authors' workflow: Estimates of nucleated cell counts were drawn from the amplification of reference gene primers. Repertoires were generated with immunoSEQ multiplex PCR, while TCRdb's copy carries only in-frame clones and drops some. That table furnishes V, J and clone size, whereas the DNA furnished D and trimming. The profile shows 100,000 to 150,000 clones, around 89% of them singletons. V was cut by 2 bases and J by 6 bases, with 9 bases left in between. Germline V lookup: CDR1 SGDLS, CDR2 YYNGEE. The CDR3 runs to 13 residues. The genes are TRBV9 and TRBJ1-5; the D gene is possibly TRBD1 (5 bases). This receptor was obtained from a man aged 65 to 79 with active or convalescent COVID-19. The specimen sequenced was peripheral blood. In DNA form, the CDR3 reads TGTGCCAGCAGCGTCGGGCAGGGTCAGCCCCAGCATTTT. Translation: CASSVGQGQPQHF.